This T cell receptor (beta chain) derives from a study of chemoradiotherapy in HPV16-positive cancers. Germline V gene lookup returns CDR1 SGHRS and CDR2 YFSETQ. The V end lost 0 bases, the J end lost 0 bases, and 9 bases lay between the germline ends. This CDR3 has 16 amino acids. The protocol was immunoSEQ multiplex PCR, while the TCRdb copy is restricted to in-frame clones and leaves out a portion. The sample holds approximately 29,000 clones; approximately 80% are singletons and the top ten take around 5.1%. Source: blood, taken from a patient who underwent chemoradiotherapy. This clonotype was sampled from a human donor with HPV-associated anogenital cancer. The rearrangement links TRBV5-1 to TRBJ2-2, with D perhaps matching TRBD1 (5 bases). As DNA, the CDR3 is TGCGCCAGCAGCTTGGGACAGATATCGAACACCGGGGAGCTGTTTTTT. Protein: CASSLGQISNTGELFF.